These 17 T cell receptor beta chains originate from one sample sequenced in a study of blood T cell repertoires in COVID-19. Some clones are missing from TCRdb's copy, which holds only in-frame ones; the method was immunoSEQ multiplex PCR. Among about 350,000 clones, about nine tenths were seen once, and the ten largest hold 0.95% to 1.1%. The sample taken for sequencing was PBMCs or T cells enriched from blood (not recorded which). The receptors come from a woman aged 30 to 39 who had been exposed to COVID-19.

The chain employs TRBV9 and TRBJ2-1; tentatively, D is TRBD1 (6 bases). CDR3 length: 14 amino acids. From germline, CDR1 is SGDLS and CDR2 YYNGEE. V gave up 0 bases and J gave up 8 bases, with 12 bases separating them. CDR3 sequence reads: CASSVEPGVDEQFF. In DNA, the CDR3 is TGTGCCAGCAGCGTAGAACCAGGGGTGGATGAGCAGTTCTTC.

The CDR3 DNA reads TGTGCCAGCAGTCAGGGGCCGGACTATGGCTACACCTTC. Its protein product is CASSQGPDYGYTF. The chain carries TRBV25-1 and TRBJ1-2; D is possibly TRBD1 (6 bases). V was trimmed by 5 bases and J by 3 bases, leaving 10 bases between them. Germline CDR1 MGHDK, CDR2 SYGVNS. The CDR3 has 13 residues.

J is TRBJ2-2 and V is TRBV4-2, with TRBD2 matching 7 bases. V shed 8 bases and J 2 bases; nucleotides not matched to a gene: 17. Germline loops: CDR1 LGHNA, CDR2 YNFKEQ. The CDR3 is made up of 18 amino acids. CDR3 DNA: TGTGCCAGCGCGCCTTTCTCGGGGGGTAGCGGAAACACCGGGGAGCTGTTTTTT. Its protein is CASAPFSGGSGNTGELFF.

The chain uses TRBV6-5 and TRBJ1-1, with a weak D call TRBD1 (5 bases). Trimming took 8 bases from V and 4 from J, leaving 8 bases between them. CDR1 and CDR2 (germline): MNHEY, SVGAGI. CDR3 size: 11 residues. CDR3 bases: TGTGCCAGCGGGGGGGGCACTGAAGCTTTCTTT. It translates to CASGGGTEAFF.

This sequence joins TRBV18 and TRBJ1-1, with D uncertain. The CDR3 length is 14 residues. Trimming cost V 2 bases and J 2 bases, with 9 bases left between them. Germline V gene lookup returns CDR1 KGHSH and CDR2 LQKENI. The DNA for the CDR3 is TGTGCCAGCTCACCAGACTTAACTAACACTGAAGCTTTCTTT. Amino acid sequence: CASSPDLTNTEAFF.

This clone was seen more than once but under ten times. The chain is built from TRBV19 and TRBJ2-7, with 11 bases aligning to TRBD1. Germline assignment: CDR1 LNHDA and CDR2 SQIVND (reference sequence). There are 15 residues in the CDR3. J was trimmed by 2 bases and V by 5 bases; bases with no gene match: 5. The CDR3 DNA reads TGTGCCAGTAGTGCGGGGACAGGGGGGACCTACGAGCAGTACTTC. Its translation is CASSAGTGGTYEQYF.

This chain connects TRBV11-2 to TRBJ2-7, with a weak D call TRBD1 (6 bases). Germline CDR1 SGHAT, CDR2 FQNNGV. There are 13 residues in the CDR3. The V end was cut by 5 bases, the J end by 2 bases, with 10 bases between. The CDR3 region has the DNA TGTGCCAGCAGCCCTCGGACAGCCTACGAGCAGTACTTC. It encodes CASSPRTAYEQYF.

This clone appeared a few times. The gene calls are TRBV24-1 and TRBJ2-1; TRBD2 might be the D (7 bases). CDR3 length equals 17 residues. V was clipped by 3 bases and J by 3 bases, with 17 bases between them. The germline CDR1 and CDR2 sequences are KGHDR and SFDVKD. The CDR3 loop is CATSDPLGGGGYNEQFF. The CDR3 DNA reads as TGTGCCACCAGTGATCCCCTAGGGGGAGGGGGCTACAATGAGCAGTTCTTC.

The gene calls are TRBV6-1 and TRBJ2-3, with 7 nucleotides matching TRBD1. The germline CDR1 and CDR2 sequences are MNHNS and SASEGT. The CDR3 runs 14 residues. Losses at the gene ends were 4 bases for V and 3 bases for J; bases not matched to a gene: 4. CDR3 coding DNA: TGTGCCAGCAGTGGGCGACAGGGAACAGATACGCAGTATTTT. This codes for CASSGRQGTDTQYF.

The chain recombines TRBV7-8 with TRBJ2-7; 7 nucleotides match TRBD2. The V gene end was trimmed by 6 bases and the J gene end by 1 base; junction bases not matched to a gene: 12. CDR1 is SGHVS and CDR2 is FQNEAQ in the germline V gene. This CDR3 has 16 residues. This CDR3 reads CASSKGGGRGSYEQYF. CDR3 nucleotide sequence: TGTGCCAGCAGTAAGGGTGGCGGGAGAGGATCCTACGAGCAGTACTTC.

The gene calls are TRBV5-1 and TRBJ2-1; 14 bases match TRBD2. Trimming cost V 2 bases and J 7 bases; bases outside gene matches: 8. This CDR3 comprises 17 residues. Per the germline V gene, CDR1 is SGHRS and CDR2 is YFSETQ. In DNA, the CDR3 is TGCGCCAGCAGCTTTCCGACTAGCGGGAGGGCCAAGAATGAGCAGTTCTTC. Its translation: CASSFPTSGRAKNEQFF. The full variable domain, completed using reference TRBV5-1 and TRBJ2-1, is KAGVTQTPRYLIKTRGQQVTLSCSPISGHRSVSWYQQTPGQGLQFLFEYFSETQRNKGNFPGRFSGRQFSNSRSEMNVSTLELGDSALYLCASSFPTSGRAKNEQFFGPGTRLTVL.

V usage is TRBV29-1 and J usage is TRBJ1-1; D is possibly TRBD1 (6 bases). This CDR3 comprises 12 residues. Per the germline V gene, CDR1 is SQVTM and CDR2 is ANQGSEA. The V end was cut by 5 bases, the J end by 10 bases, with 17 bases between. CDR3 protein: CSVQGGGDGAFF. The CDR3 region has the DNA TGCAGCGTTCAAGGCGGGGGCGATGGAGCTTTCTTT.

The chain carries TRBV10-3 and TRBJ2-7, with 7 bases lining up with TRBD2. The CDR3 is made up of 14 amino acids. Germline-derived CDR1 and CDR2 are ENHRY and SYGVKD. V gave up 4 bases and J gave up 2 bases; unmatched junction bases: 5. The CDR3 is CAISARGDAYEQYF. CDR3 coding DNA: TGTGCCATCAGTGCCCGGGGGGACGCCTACGAGCAGTACTTC.

The chain is built from TRBV11-3 and TRBJ2-3, with TRBD2 matching 11 bases. V lost 5 bases and J lost 4; bases outside the gene matches: 5. This CDR3 has 15 residues. Germline loops: CDR1 SGHNT, CDR2 YENEEA. The CDR3 is CASSRSGRGSDTQYF. CDR3 in DNA: TGTGCCAGCAGCCGTAGCGGGAGGGGATCAGATACGCAGTATTTT. Full variable domain (remainder filled in from reference TRBV11-3 and TRBJ2-3): EAGVVQSPRYKIIEKKQPVAFWCNPISGHNTLYWYLQNLGQGPELLIRYENEEAVDDSQLPKDRFSAERLKGVDSTLKIQPAELGDSAVYLCASSRSGRGSDTQYFGPGTRLTVL.

The chain combines TRBV13 with TRBJ2-4; a possible D gene is TRBD1 (6 bases). CDR1 PRHDT and CDR2 FYEKMQ come from the germline V gene (reference sequence). Trimming removed 0 bases at V and 9 bases at J, with 15 bases between. This CDR3 has 15 amino acids. The CDR3 coding sequence is TGTGCCAGCAGCTTAGGGAGGGGGAGCCTGAGCATTCAGTACTTC. The encoded protein is CASSLGRGSLSIQYF.

In this sample, this clone turned up a few times. The V gene is TRBV7-9, the J gene TRBJ2-5, with D possibly being TRBD1 (6 bases). This CDR3 spans 12 amino acids. Trimming removed 6 bases from V and 5 bases from J, with 10 bases in between. Germline CDR1 is SEHNR and CDR2 is FQNEAQ (reference sequence). This CDR3 reads CASRQGSETQYF. The CDR3 nucleotides read TGTGCCAGCAGACAGGGTAGTGAGACCCAGTACTTC.

This clone has a handful of counts. The rearrangement uses TRBV19 and TRBJ1-5, with D perhaps matching TRBD1 (5 bases). Germline V CDR1 and CDR2: LNHDA, SQIVND (reference sequence). There are 15 residues in the CDR3. The ends were cut back, 7 bases at V and 6 bases at J, with 19 bases in the middle. Written as DNA, the CDR3 is TGTGCCAGTAAGACCGGAGTCATGGGGGGTCAGCCCCAGCATTTT. It yields the protein CASKTGVMGGQPQHF.